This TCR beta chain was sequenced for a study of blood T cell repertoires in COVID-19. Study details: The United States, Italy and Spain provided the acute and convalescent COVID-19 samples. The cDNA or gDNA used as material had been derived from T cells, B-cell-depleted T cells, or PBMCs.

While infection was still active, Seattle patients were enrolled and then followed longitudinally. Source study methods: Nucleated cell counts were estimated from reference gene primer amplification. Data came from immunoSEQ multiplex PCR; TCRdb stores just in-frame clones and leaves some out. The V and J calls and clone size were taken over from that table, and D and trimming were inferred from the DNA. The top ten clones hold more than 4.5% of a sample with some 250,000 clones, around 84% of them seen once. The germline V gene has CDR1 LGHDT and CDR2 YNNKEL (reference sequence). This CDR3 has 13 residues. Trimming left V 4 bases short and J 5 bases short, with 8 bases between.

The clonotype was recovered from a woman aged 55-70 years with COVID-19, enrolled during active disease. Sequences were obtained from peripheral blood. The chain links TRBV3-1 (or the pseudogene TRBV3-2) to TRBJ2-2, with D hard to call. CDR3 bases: TGTGCCAGCAGCCTAGTGAGTACCGGGGAGCTGTTTTTT. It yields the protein CASSLVSTGELFF.